The rows below give T cell receptor beta chains drawn from one sample of a study of cytomegalovirus exposure and HLA in healthy donors. The assay was immunoSEQ multiplex PCR, and TCRdb's table has in-frame clones only and misses some. The data show 80,000 to 100,000 clones, and the top ten clones hold 3% to 4%. The sequencing sample was made of PBMCs. These receptors were obtained from a young woman in good health and CMV-seronegative. The CDR3 runs from the conserved cysteine through the conserved F or W. A D gene is named only where the DNA matches it firmly.

CDR3 DNA	CDR3 protein	D gene	V gene	J gene
TGTGCCAGCGGAGCACAGGGTCCCACCGGGGAGCTGTTTTTT	CASGAQGPTGELFF	NA	TRBV5-8	TRBJ2-2
TGTGCCAGTAGTATTTTTCTTAATGAGCAGTTCTTC	CASSIFLNEQFF	NA	TRBV19	TRBJ2-1
TGTGCCAGCATCATAGGGGGTTCGTGGGGCACTGAAGCTTTCTTT	CASIIGGSWGTEAFF	NA	TRBV5-5	TRBJ1-1
TGTGCCAGCAGCTTGGGAGATGGGGCGGAGACCCAGTACTTC	CASSLGDGAETQYF	NA	TRBV5-6	TRBJ2-5
TGTGCCAGCAGCGTAGGTACTTACAATGAGCAGTTCTTC	CASSVGTYNEQFF	NA	TRBV7-8	TRBJ2-1
TGTGCCAGCAGCTTAGGGGCAGGGCTTTCACCCCTCCACTTT	CASSLGAGLSPLHF	NA	TRBV7-9	TRBJ1-6
TGTGCCAGCAGCTTAGTCGGCAGGGGGGAGACCTTC	CASSLVGRGETF	TRBD1	TRBV7-8	TRBJ1-2
TGTGCCAGCAGGACTAGCGGGAACGAGCAGTACTTC	CASRTSGNEQYF	TRBD2	TRBV25-1	TRBJ2-7
TGTGCCAGCAGTTTATCCCGGGAGGGGGCCGGGGAGCTGTTTTTT	CASSLSREGAGELFF	TRBD2	TRBV27	TRBJ2-2
TGTGCCAGCAGCCCCGGGACAGGGACTTCTGGGGCCAACGTCCTGACTTTC	CASSPGTGTSGANVLTF	TRBD1	TRBV27	TRBJ2-6
TGTGCCAGCAGAAACGGGACTTTCTACAATGAGCAGTTCTTC	CASRNGTFYNEQFF	NA	TRBV27	TRBJ2-1
TGTGCCAGCTCACCACCGGACAGGGAAGGGTATGGCTACACCTTC	CASSPPDREGYGYTF	TRBD1	TRBV18	TRBJ1-2
TGTGCCAGCAGCCAAGATTGGGGCGGGAGTCGATCCTACAATGAGCAGTTCTTC	CASSQDWGGSRSYNEQFF	TRBD2	TRBV14	TRBJ2-1
TGTGCCAGCAGCTCCCCTGGGGCCGAGACCCAGTACTTC	CASSSPGAETQYF	NA	TRBV6-5	TRBJ2-5
TGTGCCAGCGTGTCTAGCTCCTACGAGCAGTACTTC	CASVSSSYEQYF	NA	TRBV2	TRBJ2-7
TGTGCCAGCAGTCCTAGACGAACCCCGAACTCTGTGAAACCGGAGGGGACTGAAGCTTTCTTT	CASSPRRTPNSVKPEGTEAFF	NA	TRBV28	TRBJ1-1
TGTGCCAGCAGTTTCGGACTAGCGGGGGCGCTCACAGATACGCAGTATTTT	CASSFGLAGALTDTQYF	TRBD2	TRBV27	TRBJ2-3
TGTGCCAGCAGTCAGGGCTGGGAAGCTTTCTTT	CASSQGWEAFF	NA	TRBV2	TRBJ1-1
TGCGCCAGCAGCTTGGGGGCAGGGGAAGGCTACACCTTC	CASSLGAGEGYTF	NA	TRBV5-1	TRBJ1-2
TGTGCCAGCAGCTTATCTCTCGGGGAGCTGTTTTTT	CASSLSLGELFF	NA	TRBV7-6	TRBJ2-2
TGCAGCCTACAGGGGGCAGAGACCCAGTACTTC	CSLQGAETQYF	TRBD1	TRBV29-1	TRBJ2-5
TGTGCCAGCAGCTTGGTCACTTCCTACGAGCAGTACTTC	CASSLVTSYEQYF	NA	TRBV5-4	TRBJ2-7
TGTGCCAGTAGTATCGCGCGGAACACTGAAGCTTTCTTT	CASSIARNTEAFF	NA	TRBV19	TRBJ1-1
TGTGCCAGCAGTTCCGAGGTGGGTCAGCCCCAGCATTTT	CASSSEVGQPQHF	NA	TRBV6-1	TRBJ1-5
TGTGCCAGCAGCTTGACGTCGGGAGCGGGCCAAGAGACCCAGTACTTC	CASSLTSGAGQETQYF	NA	TRBV5-4	TRBJ2-5
TGTGCCAGCAGCCAAGATCAGGACAGAAGGAGTGGCTACACCTTC	CASSQDQDRRSGYTF	NA	TRBV4-2	TRBJ1-2
TGTGCCAGCAGTCCCGTGGGGGGGTTCTCCTACGAGCAGTACTTC	CASSPVGGFSYEQYF	TRBD2	TRBV5-4	TRBJ2-7
TGCGCCAGCAGCCAACAGGGGGCTCCGTCTGGAAACACCATATATTTT	CASSQQGAPSGNTIYF	TRBD1	TRBV5-1	TRBJ1-3
TGTGCCAGCAGCGGCGGGACTCGCGCCTACGAGCAGTACTTC	CASSGGTRAYEQYF	NA	TRBV9	TRBJ2-7
TGTGCCAGCAGTGAAGCCAGCGGGAGTGGCTATGAGCAGTTCTTC	CASSEASGSGYEQFF	TRBD2	TRBV2	TRBJ2-1
TGTGCCAGCAGCCCAATTCTAGCGACGACCTACGAGCAGTACTTC	CASSPILATTYEQYF	NA	TRBV9	TRBJ2-7
TGTGCCAGCAGTTTGCGTAATTCACCCCTCCACTTT	CASSLRNSPLHF	NA	TRBV27	TRBJ1-6
TGTGCCAGCAGTTTAGCGGGGGGCCGTACAGATACGCAGTATTTT	CASSLAGGRTDTQYF	TRBD2	TRBV13	TRBJ2-3
TGCGCCAGCAAACCGGGACTAGGGCTGGGCGGGGAGCTGTTTTTT	CASKPGLGLGGELFF	TRBD2	TRBV7-8	TRBJ2-2
TGTGCCAGCAGTGAAGGGGTGACACCAGCTAACTATGGCTACACCTTC	CASSEGVTPANYGYTF	NA	TRBV6-1	TRBJ1-2
TGTGCCAGCAGTGGGAACGGAGGCACCGGGGAGCTGTTTTTT	CASSGNGGTGELFF	NA	TRBV6-5	TRBJ2-2
TGCGCCAGCAGCCAAGACCCCGGTTACACCATATATTTT	CASSQDPGYTIYF	NA	TRBV4-1	TRBJ1-3
TGTGCCAGCAGCTCCATAGCGGGAAAGCTTTACGAGCAGTACTTC	CASSSIAGKLYEQYF	TRBD2	TRBV7-9	TRBJ2-7
TGCGCCAGCTCTTCCTCCCAGGGGGCGAACACCGGGGAGCTGTTTTTT	CASSSSQGANTGELFF	TRBD1	TRBV5-1	TRBJ2-2
TGTGCCAGCAGCTTGGGGACAGGGGCTCGTATCGGGGAGCTGTTTTTT	CASSLGTGARIGELFF	TRBD1	TRBV5-6	TRBJ2-2
TGTGCCACCAGCAGAGACAGGGGAACCCAGTACTTC	CATSRDRGTQYF	NA	TRBV15	TRBJ2-5